The 26 T cell receptor beta chains below all came from one sample that was sequenced in a study of T-cell reconstitution after alpha-beta-depleted transplantation in children. As it was prepared, the TCRbeta library received unique molecular identifiers. TCRdb reprocessed the PCR reads with MiXCR, giving one entry per CDR3 protein. Here the sample spans 540,000 or so distinct CDR3 sequences, about 21% being singletons. This sample comprised PBMCs, mostly from graft donor cells, obtained 360 days after TCRalphabeta/CD19-depleted stem cell transplant. All receptors derive from a boy under two years old who had a stem cell transplant for acute myeloid leukemia, so the T cells may come from the graft donor.

This clonotype was detected many times. The chain employs TRBV24-1 and TRBJ2-2; a weak D match, TRBD1 (6 bases). Germline CDR1 is KGHDR and CDR2 is SFDVKD. The length of the CDR3 is 14 residues. V shed 4 bases and J shed 6 bases, with 11 bases lying between them. This CDR3 reads CATSDQGFPGELFF. CDR3 coding DNA: TGTGCCACCAGTGACCAGGGGTTTCCCGGGGAGCTGTTTTTT.

In this sample, this clonotype turned up many times. The V and J genes are TRBV7-2 and TRBJ1-2; 7 nucleotides match TRBD1. Germline CDR1 SGHTA, CDR2 FQGNSA. Unmatched junction bases numbered 3, after V lost 0 bases and J lost 2 bases. This CDR3 has 15 residues. The CDR3 reads CASSLASTGNYGYTF. The DNA of the CDR3 is TGTGCCAGCAGCTTAGCCTCGACAGGGAACTATGGCTACACCTTC.

This clonotype was picked up many times. The chain links TRBV29-1 to TRBJ2-3; D unclear. V dropped 5 bases and J dropped 0 bases, with 3 bases sitting between them. The CDR3 extends over 11 amino acids. The germline CDR1 and CDR2 sequences are SQVTM and ANQGSEA. The CDR3 DNA reads as TGCAGCGTTAGCAGCACAGATACGCAGTATTTT. This codes for CSVSSTDTQYF.

This clonotype was recorded a few times. The V gene is TRBV20-1, the J gene TRBJ2-6, with no clear D. V lost 5 bases and J 0 bases, leaving 14 bases between the germline ends. There are 16 residues in the CDR3. CDR1 DFQATT and CDR2 SNEGSKA come from the germline V gene (reference sequence). CDR3 sequence reads: CSAFSGYFSGANVLTF. In nucleotides, the CDR3 is TGCAGTGCTTTCTCTGGATACTTCTCTGGGGCCAACGTCCTGACTTTC.

This clonotype occurred many times. This rearrangement joins TRBV5-1 to TRBJ2-1; the match to TRBD2 covers 11 bases. The CDR3 consists of 19 residues. V trimming: 0 bases; J trimming: 0 bases; junction bases outside the gene matches: 8. Germline V gives CDR1 SGHRS, CDR2 YFSETQ. In nucleotides, the CDR3 is TGCGCCAGCAGCTTGGTGGCACTAGCGGGGGTTAGCTCCTACAATGAGCAGTTCTTC. Its protein is CASSLVALAGVSSYNEQFF.

The chain couples TRBV7-2 to TRBJ1-2; D is uncertain. Trimming shortened V by 5 bases and J by 4 bases, and 17 bases separated the two germline ends. The CDR3 spans 15 residues. Germline V CDR1 and CDR2: SGHTA, FQGNSA. The CDR3 nucleotides read TGTGCCAGCAGCAGCAAAGGCAGCGCATTCTATGGCTACACCTTC. It is translated as CASSSKGSAFYGYTF.

This clonotype was observed a few times. V and J are TRBV20-1 and TRBJ2-7; D is ambiguous. With 1 base removed from V and 2 bases from J, the gap between germline ends came to 12 bases. CDR1 is DFQATT and CDR2 is SNEGSKA in the germline V gene (reference sequence). The CDR3 is 14 amino acids. CDR3 sequence reads: CSARVFGSTYEQYF. Written as DNA, the CDR3 is TGCAGTGCTAGAGTTTTCGGGTCAACCTACGAGCAGTACTTC.

The sample holds many counts of this clonotype. V usage is TRBV12-3 or TRBV12-4 and J usage is TRBJ2-7, with D possibly TRBD1 on 7 matching bases. V was cut by 5 bases and J by 2 bases, with 19 bases left in between. The CDR3 runs 16 residues. The CDR3 here is CASSEGAGQLPYEQYF. CDR3 coding DNA: TGTGCCAGCAGTGAGGGGGCGGGACAGCTTCCCTACGAGCAGTACTTC.

The gene calls are TRBV7-2 and TRBJ2-3; D uncertain. The germline CDR1 and CDR2 sequences are SGHTA and FQGNSA. Between the trimmed V and J ends, which lost 5 bases and 7 bases, there was a span of 7 bases. This CDR3 spans 11 amino acids. The CDR3 region is CASSRIHTQYF. The CDR3 coding sequence is TGTGCCAGCAGCCGGATTCATACGCAGTATTTT.

This clonotype was observed at least ten times. The V call is TRBV20-1, the J call TRBJ1-3; no clear D. V was clipped by 0 bases and J by 8 bases, with 8 bases between them. In germline, CDR1 is DFQATT, CDR2 SNEGSKA (reference sequence). The CDR3 runs 12 residues. The CDR3 loop reads CSARDPQYTIYF. CDR3 nucleotide sequence: TGCAGTGCTAGAGATCCCCAATACACCATATATTTT.

There are many counts of this clonotype. In DNA, the CDR3 is TGCAGTGCTAGAAAAACAGGGTCCTACGAGCAGTACGTC. It is translated as CSARKTGSYEQYV. V is TRBV20-1 and J is TRBJ2-7; TRBD1 is a possible D gene (6 bases). The germline CDR1 and CDR2 sequences are DFQATT and SNEGSKA (reference sequence). Trimming pared 2 bases from V and 1 base from J, leaving 9 bases between. CDR3 length: 13 residues.

The chain couples TRBV7-2 to TRBJ1-2; the match to TRBD1 covers 7 bases. CDR3 length equals 15 residues. V trimming: 10 bases; J trimming: 3 bases; junction bases outside the gene matches: 14. Germline CDR1 is SGHTA and CDR2 is FQGNSA. CDR3 DNA: TGTGCCACTCTAGGGCAGGACAGGCGACACTATGGCTACACCTTC. Its protein is CATLGQDRRHYGYTF.

This clonotype has only a few counts. This chain links TRBV5-4 with TRBJ2-6, with 7 bases fitting TRBD1. The CDR3 is made up of 15 amino acids. Germline CDR1 reads SGHNT; CDR2 reads YYREEE (reference sequence). The J segment lost 2 bases and the V segment lost 5 bases, leaving 4 bases of the junction unmatched. CDR3 amino acids: CASSSGQAGANVLTF. CDR3 DNA sequence: TGTGCCAGCAGTTCAGGACAGGCTGGGGCCAACGTCCTGACTTTC.

There are many counts of this clonotype. V and J are TRBV15 and TRBJ2-7; weak D call: TRBD2 (6 bases). Germline V gene lookup returns CDR1 LNHNV and CDR2 YYDKDF (reference sequence). V lost 0 bases and J 1 base, leaving 16 bases between the germline ends. This CDR3 contains 17 residues. The CDR3 protein is CATSRDPIAVGSYEQYF. The CDR3 DNA reads as TGTGCCACCAGCAGAGATCCGATAGCGGTCGGTTCCTACGAGCAGTACTTC.

The chain recombines TRBV28 with TRBJ1-5; tentative D call: TRBD1 (5 bases). Trimming took off 6 bases at V and 3 bases at J, with 6 bases between the two ends. The CDR3 sequence is 12 residues long. CDR1 and CDR2 (germline): MDHEN, SYDVKM. The CDR3, as DNA: TGTGCCAGCAGACAGGCCAATCAGCCCCAGCATTTT. Amino acid sequence: CASRQANQPQHF.

The chain is built from TRBV5-1 and TRBJ2-6; the D is unclear. The CDR3 is 18 amino acids. Germline V CDR1 and CDR2: SGHRS, YFSETQ. Trimming removed 0 bases from V and 0 bases from J, with 13 bases in between. This chain's CDR3 is CASSLAGLNSSGANVLTF. CDR3 nucleotide sequence: TGCGCCAGCAGCTTGGCTGGCCTGAATAGCTCTGGGGCCAACGTCCTGACTTTC.

The V call is TRBV6-5, the J call TRBJ2-4; D is unresolved. The CDR3 has 16 amino acids. The germline V gene has CDR1 MNHEY and CDR2 SVGAGI. V shed 0 bases and J shed 1 base, with 10 bases lying between them. CDR3 DNA: TGTGCCAGCAGTTACTCGAAAGGGTACGCCAAAAACATTCAGTACTTC. The encoded protein is CASSYSKGYAKNIQYF.

This clonotype has more than one count but fewer than ten. This chain links TRBV7-2 with TRBJ1-1; D perhaps matches TRBD1 (5 bases). CDR3 length: 13 amino acids. The germline gives CDR1 SGHTA, CDR2 FQGNSA. V was pared by 8 bases and J by 3 bases, with 13 bases between. The CDR3 region is CASGRRDDTEAFF. The CDR3 coding sequence is TGTGCCAGCGGGAGAAGGGACGACACTGAAGCTTTCTTT.

As DNA, the CDR3 is TGCGCCAGCAGCTTGGGTAGGGGAGGGTATAATTCACCCCTCCACTTT. This sequence encodes CASSLGRGGYNSPLHF. The V call is TRBV5-1, the J call TRBJ1-6; perhaps TRBD1 as D (5 bases). The CDR3 runs 16 residues. Germline V CDR1 and CDR2: SGHRS, YFSETQ. Between the trimmed V and J ends, which lost 0 bases and 4 bases, there was a span of 11 bases.

The rearrangement links TRBV4-2 to TRBJ2-2, with 8 bases lining up with TRBD1. The CDR3 loop spans 18 amino acids. V trimming: 3 bases; J trimming: 5 bases; junction bases outside the gene matches: 14. The germline V gene has CDR1 LGHNA and CDR2 YNFKEQ. The CDR3 DNA sequence: TGTGCCAGCAGCCACCCCCAAAACAGGGGGTATGGAACCGGGGAGCTGTTTTTT. Its translation: CASSHPQNRGYGTGELFF.

The gene calls are TRBV29-1 and TRBJ2-3; 9 bases agree with TRBD2. The trim removed 1 base at V and 1 base at J, leaving 3 bases unmatched. Germline values: CDR1 SQVTM, CDR2 ANQGSEA. CDR3 length equals 15 residues. The CDR3 region is CSVEGGGGGTDTQYF. The DNA of the CDR3 is TGCAGCGTTGAAGGCGGCGGGGGGGGCACAGATACGCAGTATTTT.

Ten or more counts support this clonotype. The V and J genes are TRBV11-2 and TRBJ1-2; no firm D call. V lost 0 bases and J lost 4, with 9 bases in between. Germline loops: CDR1 SGHAT, CDR2 FQNNGV. This CDR3 has 14 residues. Here the CDR3 reads CASSLDGFFYGYTF. CDR3 coding DNA: TGTGCCAGCAGCTTAGATGGGTTCTTCTATGGCTACACCTTC. Based on the CDR3 plus reference TRBV11-2 and TRBJ1-2, the full variable domain is EAGVAQSPRYKIIEKRQSVAFWCNPISGHATLYWYQQILGQGPKLLIQFQNNGVVDDSQLPKDRFSAERLKGVDSTLKIQPAKLEDSAVYLCASSLDGFFYGYTFGSGTRLTVV.

This clonotype has just a few counts. This chain joins TRBV28 and TRBJ2-7; 12 bases agree with TRBD2. The V gene's germline CDR1 is MDHEN and CDR2 SYDVKM. The CDR3 covers 15 residues. The V gene end was trimmed by 10 bases and the J gene end by 3 bases; junction bases not matched to a gene: 10. In nucleotides, the CDR3 is TGTGCCACCTACGGAGGACTAGCGGGATTCTACGAGCAGTACGTC. Translating gives CATYGGLAGFYEQYV.

This sequence joins TRBV25-1 and TRBJ2-7; no definite D call. This CDR3 contains 14 residues. The V and J ends lost 1 base and 3 bases respectively, with 10 bases between them. CDR1 is MGHDK and CDR2 is SYGVNS in the germline V gene. This chain's CDR3 is CASSESLGNYEQYF. The CDR3 DNA is TGTGCCAGCAGTGAATCGCTGGGGAACTACGAGCAGTACTTC.

This clonotype has only a few counts. V is TRBV7-3 and J is TRBJ2-3; TRBD2 matches at 9 bases. Germline trimming cut 1 base from V and 4 bases from J; bases unmatched to any gene: 18. The germline V gene has CDR1 SGHTA and CDR2 FQGTGA. The CDR3 runs 20 residues. The CDR3 DNA is TGTGCCAGCAGCTTAAAGCCCCGATCGGGACTAGCCGTTCAGGCAGATACGCAGTATTTT. This codes for CASSLKPRSGLAVQADTQYF.

The V and J genes are TRBV7-7 and TRBJ2-5; D ambiguous. V lost 6 bases and J 8 bases, leaving 16 bases between the germline ends. Germline CDR1 is SSHAT and CDR2 is FNYEAQ (reference sequence). The CDR3 is 13 residues long. CDR3 loop: CASRRNRNGTQYF. The DNA for the CDR3 is TGTGCCAGCAGGAGGAACCGTAACGGAACCCAGTACTTC. Full variable domain (missing parts from reference TRBV7-7 and TRBJ2-5): GAGVSQSPRYKVTKRGQDVTLRCDPISSHATLYWYQQALGQGPEFLTYFNYEAQPDKSGLPSDRFSAERPEGSISTLTIQRTEQRDSAMYRCASRRNRNGTQYFGPGTRLLVL.